This is a list of T cell receptor beta chains from one sample in a study of PD-1 blockade in classical Hodgkin lymphoma. The method was immunoSEQ multiplex PCR; TCRdb's version includes in-frame clones alone and lacks a portion of them. The sample has tens of thousands of clones, 76% seen once. The specimen comprised peripheral blood mononuclear cells (PBMCs), sampled at baseline. Receptor source: a human donor with classical Hodgkin lymphoma. The CDR3 runs from the conserved cysteine through the conserved F or W. A D gene is named only where the DNA matches it firmly. Some rows mark clone size as missing; the rest say once, few, many or name a class of expanded clone.

j_gene | abundance | v_gene | d_gene | CDR3aa | CDR3nt
TRBJ2-7 | medium-sized | TRBV2 | TRBD1 | CASRGTGSYEQYF | TGTGCCAGCAGGGGGACAGGCTCCTACGAGCAGTACTTC
TRBJ1-2 | - | TRBV19 | TRBD1 | CASSTGTGVSGYTF | TGTGCCAGTAGTACCGGGACAGGGGTATCTGGCTACACCTTC
TRBJ2-5 | - | TRBV5-1 | TRBD2 | CASSLVVTSVQETQYF | TGCGCCAGCAGCTTGGTTGTGACTAGCGTCCAAGAGACCCAGTACTTC
TRBJ1-2 | - | TRBV7-9 | TRBD1 | CASSRGQGIVYGYTF | TGTGCCAGCAGCCGGGGACAGGGGATTGTCTATGGCTACACCTTC
TRBJ2-7 | - | TRBV7-8 | TRBD1 | CASSFGTGSYEQYF | TGTGCCAGCAGCTTTGGGACAGGGTCATACGAGCAGTACTTC
TRBJ1-3 | once | TRBV15 | - | CATSRDKGSGNTIYF | TGTGCCACCAGCAGAGATAAAGGGTCTGGAAACACCATATATTTT
TRBJ1-1 | - | TRBV10-1 | - | CASSESGMGRTEAFF | TGCGCCAGCAGTGAGTCCGGGATGGGCAGGACTGAAGCTTTCTTT
TRBJ2-7 | - | TRBV19 | TRBD2 | CASSDLSGMDEQYF | TGTGCCAGTAGTGATTTAAGCGGGATGGACGAGCAGTACTTC
TRBJ2-6 | - | TRBV6-5 | - | CASSYSGGSGANVLTF | TGTGCCAGCAGTTACTCAGGGGGTTCTGGGGCCAACGTCCTGACTTTC
TRBJ1-1 | few | TRBV5-1 | - | CASSLGLNTEAFF | TGCGCCAGCAGCTTGGGGCTGAACACTGAAGCTTTCTTT
TRBJ2-7 | once | TRBV18 | TRBD2 | CASSPPPGSGWYEQYF | TGTGCCAGCTCACCCCCCCCCGGTAGCGGGTGGTACGAGCAGTACTTC
TRBJ2-3 | - | TRBV18 | - | CASSPDPGDTQYF | TGTGCCAGCTCACCCGACCCCGGAGATACGCAGTATTTT
TRBJ2-5 | once | TRBV30 | - | CAWRGWGDAETQYF | TGTGCCTGGAGGGGTTGGGGGGATGCGGAGACCCAGTACTTC
TRBJ1-1 | few | TRBV19 | - | CASSTGQKNTEAFF | TGTGCCAGTAGTACCGGACAGAAGAACACTGAAGCTTTCTTT
TRBJ1-4 | - | TRBV30 | TRBD1 | CAWKTGNEKLFF | TGTGCCTGGAAGACAGGGAATGAAAAACTGTTTTTT
TRBJ1-2 | - | TRBV6-5 | TRBD1 | CASSLRDSYGYTF | TGTGCCAGCAGTCTTCGGGACAGCTATGGCTACACCTTC
TRBJ1-4 | few | TRBV25-1 | - | CASSDWTRGNEKLFF | TGTGCCAGCAGTGATTGGACAAGGGGTAATGAAAAACTGTTTTTT